This T cell receptor (beta chain) was profiled in a study of beta chain features in type 1 diabetes. About the study: The examined sorted cells totaled fewer than 110,000,000 across samples. Study-wide points: The study left unresolved whether HLA type influences TCRB rearrangement. Shortening that was moderate but significant affected the TCRB CDR3s of Type 1 diabetes patients in all four CD4+ subsets.

Expressed TCRB transcripts were sequenced, since all the RNA that had been isolated was reverse transcribed. Generated by immunoSEQ multiplex PCR, the TCRdb table keeps only in-frame clones and is missing some. The table records around 600,000 clones, roughly an eighth of them present only once. This clone was counted a few times. Its specificity is unknown. Stem cell-like memory, regulatory, central memory and naive CD4+ cells were sorted via CD45RO/CCR7/CD25/CD127/CD95/CD27. Purity above 95% was achieved in all sorted populations. The CDR3 runs to 15 residues. V lost 0 bases, J lost 2 bases, and 1 base stayed unmatched. Germline V CDR1 and CDR2: SGDLS, YYNGEE.

The sample consisted of naive CD4+ T cells from blood. This chain joins TRBV9 and TRBJ2-5; 10 bases are a match to TRBD2. This sequence originates from a man aged 25-40 years with type 1 diabetes. The CDR3 sequence: CASSVGSGGQETQYF. The CDR3, as DNA: TGTGCCAGCAGCGTAGGTAGCGGGGGGCAAGAGACCCAGTACTTC.